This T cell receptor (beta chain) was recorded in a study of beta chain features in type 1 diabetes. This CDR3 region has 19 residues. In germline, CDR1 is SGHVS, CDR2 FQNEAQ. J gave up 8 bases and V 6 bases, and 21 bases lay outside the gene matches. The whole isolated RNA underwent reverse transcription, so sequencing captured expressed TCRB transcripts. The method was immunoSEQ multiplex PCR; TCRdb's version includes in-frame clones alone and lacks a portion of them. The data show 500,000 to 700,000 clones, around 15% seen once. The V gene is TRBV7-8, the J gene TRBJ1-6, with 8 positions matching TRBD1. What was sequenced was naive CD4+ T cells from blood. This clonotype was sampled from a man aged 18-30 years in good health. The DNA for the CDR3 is TGTGCCAGCAGTTCCGCCGGACAGGGTTACTTGGGACGACATTCACCCCTCCACTTT. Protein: CASSSAGQGYLGRHSPLHF.